This T cell receptor beta chain was documented in a study of cytomegalovirus exposure and HLA in healthy donors. TCRdb keeps only in-frame clones here, not all; method: immunoSEQ multiplex PCR. Here the sample spans some 70,000 clones, roughly 80% being singletons. As regards this clone: Its antigen is as yet unknown.

The study, taken as a whole, reports: A few chains tied to CMV proved CMV antigen-specific in vitro.

Germline loops: CDR1 SGHNT, CDR2 YYREEE (reference sequence). The CDR3 totals 15 residues. Trimming pared 2 bases from V and 5 bases from J, leaving 11 bases between. The sample consisted of PBMCs. This sequence was found in a man aged 25-40 years in good health and CMV-seronegative. This chain connects TRBV5-4 to TRBJ1-6; possible D gene TRBD1, 6 bases. DNA of the CDR3: TGTGCCAGCAGCTTACAGGGAGGGAATAATTCACCCCTCCACTTT. Its protein product is CASSLQGGNNSPLHF.